Detailed here is one T cell receptor beta chain. This clonotype was counted ten times or more. Its antigen is not yet known. Base qualities are missing; no much larger clone stands one base away. Library preparation employed multiplex PCR. This sample was sequenced with an Illumina HiSeq 2500. Following protocols modified from ARM-PCR, the researchers constructed TCRbeta libraries through three rounds of nested PCR with primers (Table S4). Before sequencing, PCR products of 200-500 bp were excised from the gel and purified with the QIAquick gel extraction kit. Per the original workflow: Trimmomatic was used to clean the reads, FLASH was used to merge the reads into complete CDR3 sequences, and MiTCR was used to assign the reads to V(D)J germline segments. Clonal diversity was computed as the inverse Simpson's index with VDJtools. In-frame sequences lacking a premature stop codon were counted as productive reads. TCRdb cleaned the public reads at Q25 with fastp, built clones with MiXCR and kept in-frame beta chains. For every CDR3 protein sequence, its rows merge into one entry that carries the most common genes and DNA. V and J calls and clone size were set by TCRdb, not the authors. The sample data list 40,000 to 45,000 distinct CDR3 sequences, and 60% to 65% of these were observed just once. The ten largest clones add up to 15% to 20% of the sample.

RNA was isolated from bulk, unsorted tissue, and RNA quality was assessed with a NanoDrop ND-1000 and an Agilent 2100. Distant non-tumor tissue taken more than 3 cm from the tumor edge was used as the normal lung sample. All donors had newly diagnosed lung cancer, had not received prior chemotherapy, and were admitted for thoracic surgery in China between August and November 2014. The study excluded patients who had received radiotherapy or chemotherapy before or who had another cancer at the same time. Surgical tissue pieces of about 1-2.3 cm3 were preserved in RNAlater solution and were kept at -80 degrees C until use. The data derive from a study of tumor and adjacent non-tumor tissue in lung cancer (dated by TCRdb to the late 2010s). Regarding the complete study: Of the cohort, eleven to twelve patients had adenocarcinoma, 2 had squamous cell carcinoma and 1 had small cell lung cancer. The 15 or so patients were aged about 30 to 76 years, included 10 men and 5 women, and had TNM stage I to III disease. A total of some 130,000,000 productive TCRbeta reads were generated by sequencing, corresponding to an average of about 4.17 million reads per sample. Bulk TCRbeta repertoires were compared between lung tumor tissue and matched distant non-tumor lung tissue obtained from fewer than 18 lung cancer patients. For each patient, one tumor sample and one normal lung sample were taken, giving about 31 paired specimens that underwent TCRbeta CDR3 sequencing. What the study reported, not specific to this receptor: Neither the sequencing platform nor unique molecular identifiers are mentioned in the methods. TCR diversity (inverse Simpson) was significantly higher in tumor than in normal lung tissue (roughly 430 vs 170, P = 0.0075, Mann-Whitney U test). Only about 14 patients were in the cohort, and the authors stated that larger samples and more detailed clinical data are needed. Because peripheral blood was not sequenced, blood TCRbeta repertoires in the lung cancer patients of the study were not examined. Significantly higher TCR diversity was found in younger patients, and higher tumor TCR diversity was associated with shorter overall and disease-free survival. In normal lung, the top 100 clones accounted for a significantly larger cumulative share of the repertoire than in tumor tissue.

Including cysteine and phenylalanine, the CDR3 has 14 amino acids. Of all the DNA, just the CDR3 is kept, 42 bases in frame from base 1. Via the germline V gene, CDR1 is MDHEN and CDR2 SYDVKM. Relative to germline, V is missing 2 bases and J is missing 7 bases, with 6 bases of the junction outside any gene match. The rearrangement joined TRBV28 to TRBJ1-2; 8 bases in the middle match TRBD1. The sequence came from a woman aged 40 to 50 with non-small cell lung cancer. The sample taken for sequencing was distant non-tumor lung tissue. The DNA sequence is given as TGTGCCAGCAGTTTACGGACAGGGAGAGGTGGCTACACCTTC. Its coded protein is CASSLRTGRGGYTF.